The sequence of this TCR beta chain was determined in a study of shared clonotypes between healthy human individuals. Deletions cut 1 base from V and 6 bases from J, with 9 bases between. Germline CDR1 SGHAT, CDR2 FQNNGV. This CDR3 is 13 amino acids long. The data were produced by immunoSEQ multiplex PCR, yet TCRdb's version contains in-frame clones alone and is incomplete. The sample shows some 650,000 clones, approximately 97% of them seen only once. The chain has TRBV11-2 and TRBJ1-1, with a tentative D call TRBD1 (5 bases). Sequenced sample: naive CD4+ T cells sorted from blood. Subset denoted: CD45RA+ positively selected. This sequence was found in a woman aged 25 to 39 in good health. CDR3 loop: CASSLGGRAEAFF. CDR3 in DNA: TGTGCCAGCAGCTTAGGGGGGAGGGCTGAAGCTTTCTTT.